This entry features one T cell receptor beta chain sequence. Antigen unknown. Sequencing of TCR beta was performed on blood CD8+ and CD4+ T cells. RNA amounts of about 0.5 to 1 ug underwent reverse transcription with random hexamers. The immunoSEQ assay covered 54 Vbeta and 13 Jbeta segments for CDR3. TCRdb ran MiXCR on the immunoSEQ multiplex PCR reads and lists one entry per CDR3 protein. The table shows almost 450,000 distinct CDR3 sequences, with approximately 85% occurring only once. The data are from a study of CD8 T cells in Susac syndrome. Looked up from germline, CDR1 is MGHRA and CDR2 is YSYEKL. V was trimmed by 0 bases and J by 8 bases, leaving 8 bases between them. The CDR3 loop spans 13 amino acids. The study's findings and limits: The study recognized that the number of individuals in its TCR sequencing and HLA analysis was relatively small.

The TCR comes from a human donor with multiple sclerosis. Input material: CD8+ T cells from PBMCs. The chain combines TRBV4-1 with TRBJ2-1; D might be TRBD2 (6 bases). The CDR3 DNA is TGCGCCAGCAGCCAAGATCGGGGGTATGAGCAGTTCTTC. Translating it yields CASSQDRGYEQFF.